This TCR beta chain derives from a study of early T cells in non-severe SARS-CoV-2 infection. This clonotype was counted many times. Tagging with unique molecular identifiers was applied to individual cDNA molecules. TCRdb re-analysed the 5' RACE reads in MiXCR, keeping a single row per CDR3 protein. The sample lists around 67,000 distinct CDR3 sequences; 11% were seen once. The TCR originated in an adult who was a healthcare worker with PCR-confirmed SARS-CoV-2 infection or an uninfected control (not recorded which). The source material was whole blood.

The CDR3 DNA follows: TGCGCCAGCAGCTCGGAGGTGGTCGAAGTAGAGTACTTC. This translates into CASSSEVVEVEYF. The V gene is TRBV5-1, the J gene TRBJ2-7, with D tentatively TRBD2 (5 bases). Trimming removed 3 bases at V and 11 bases at J, with 18 bases between. Germline CDR1 is SGHRS and CDR2 is YFSETQ. The CDR3 consists of 13 residues.